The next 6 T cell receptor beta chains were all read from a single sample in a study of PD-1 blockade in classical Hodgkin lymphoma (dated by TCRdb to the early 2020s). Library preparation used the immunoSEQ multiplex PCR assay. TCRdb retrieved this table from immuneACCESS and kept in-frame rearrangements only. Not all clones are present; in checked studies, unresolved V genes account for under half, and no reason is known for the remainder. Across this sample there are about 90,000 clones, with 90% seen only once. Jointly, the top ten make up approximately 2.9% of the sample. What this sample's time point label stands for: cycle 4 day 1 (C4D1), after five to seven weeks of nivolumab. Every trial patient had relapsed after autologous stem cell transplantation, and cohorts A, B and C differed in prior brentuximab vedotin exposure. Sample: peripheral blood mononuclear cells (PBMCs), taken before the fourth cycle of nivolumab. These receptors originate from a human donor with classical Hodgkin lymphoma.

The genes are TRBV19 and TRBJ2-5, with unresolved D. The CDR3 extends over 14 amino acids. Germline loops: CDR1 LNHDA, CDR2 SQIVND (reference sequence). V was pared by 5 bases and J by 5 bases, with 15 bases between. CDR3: CASSSARFEETQYF. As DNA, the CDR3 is TGTGCCAGTAGTTCGGCCAGGTTTGAGGAGACCCAGTACTTC.

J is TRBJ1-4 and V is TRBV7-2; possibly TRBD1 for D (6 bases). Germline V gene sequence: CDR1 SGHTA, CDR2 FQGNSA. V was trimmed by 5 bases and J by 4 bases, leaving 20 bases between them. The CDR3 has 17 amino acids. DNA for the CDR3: TGTGCCAGCAGCCCCGCCCCCAGGGGAGCGAGTAATGAAAAACTGTTTTTT. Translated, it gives CASSPAPRGASNEKLFF.

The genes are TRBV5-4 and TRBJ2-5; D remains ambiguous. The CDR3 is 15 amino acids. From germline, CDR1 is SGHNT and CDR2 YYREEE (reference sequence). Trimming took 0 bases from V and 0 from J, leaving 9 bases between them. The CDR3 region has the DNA TGTGCCAGCAGCTTGGAGGTCGGGTACCAAGAGACCCAGTACTTC. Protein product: CASSLEVGYQETQYF.

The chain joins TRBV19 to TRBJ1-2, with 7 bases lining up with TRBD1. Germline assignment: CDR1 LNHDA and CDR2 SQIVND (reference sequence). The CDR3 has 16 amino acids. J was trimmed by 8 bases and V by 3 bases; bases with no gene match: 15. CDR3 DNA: TGTGCCAGTAGTATTAAATCTGACAGGGTGGACCGAGGCTACACCTTC. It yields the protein CASSIKSDRVDRGYTF.

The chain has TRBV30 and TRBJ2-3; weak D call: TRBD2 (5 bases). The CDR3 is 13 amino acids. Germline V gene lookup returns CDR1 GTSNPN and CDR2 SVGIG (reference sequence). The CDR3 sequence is CASRLAGTDTQYF. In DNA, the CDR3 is TGTGCTTCAAGGCTAGCCGGCACAGATACGCAGTATTTT.

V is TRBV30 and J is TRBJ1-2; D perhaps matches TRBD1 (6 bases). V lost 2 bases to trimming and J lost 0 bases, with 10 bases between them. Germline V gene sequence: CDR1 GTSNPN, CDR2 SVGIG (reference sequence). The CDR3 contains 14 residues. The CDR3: CAWSMSGANYGYTF. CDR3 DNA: TGTGCCTGGAGTATGTCAGGGGCTAACTATGGCTACACCTTC.